The 20 T cell receptor beta chains in this list originate from one sample, sequenced in a study of CD8 T cells in ankylosing spondylitis (dated by TCRdb to about 2017). Beyond this particular receptor, the publication reports: A TCR beta motif of fewer than 10 highly homologous amino acid variants appeared characteristic of blood from ankylosing spondylitis patients.

These receptors have no known antigen. The library was made by 5' RACE. Instrument on record: Illumina HiSeq 2500. TCRdb reworked the public reads: Q25 trimming with fastp, MiXCR clone assembly, productive beta chains retained. Rows matching on CDR3 protein sequence are summarized as one entry with the most common DNA and genes. The sample includes some 800,000 distinct CDR3 sequences, with 12% observed a single time. Jointly, the top ten make up 0.51% of the sample. Source material: blood, either unsorted or a sorted T cell fraction (not recorded which). The source of these receptors is a male donor with ankylosing spondylitis.

This clonotype was observed at least ten times. This rearrangement joins TRBV20-1 to TRBJ2-7; 7 bases are shared with TRBD2. Trimming at V came to 3 bases and at J to 3 bases, leaving 2 bases not matched to a gene. CDR1 is DFQATT, CDR2 SNEGSKA, per germline (reference sequence). CDR3 size: 12 residues. The CDR3, as DNA: TGCAGTGCTAGTTCTAGCGGCTACGAGCAGTACTTC. Its translation: CSASSSGYEQYF.

Turning to this clonotype: Given a much more abundant clone one base away, this may be a read error. The chain links TRBV6-1 to TRBJ1-5, with D possibly TRBD1 on 5 matching bases. The CDR3 is 14 amino acids. Per germline, CDR1 MNHNS and CDR2 SASEGT. Between the trimmed V and J ends, which lost 6 bases and 0 bases, there was a span of 9 bases. CDR3 protein: CASSRDPSNQPQHF. The CDR3 DNA is TGTGCCAGCAGCCGGGACCCTAGCAATCAGCCCCAGCATTTT.

This chain uses TRBV21-1 with TRBJ1-2. TRBV21-1 is listed as a pseudogene. This CDR3 spans 12 amino acids. CDR3 DNA sequence: TGTGCCAGCAGCAAAGGCGAGGGTGGCTACACCTTC. This encodes CASSKGEGGYTF.

The chain links TRBV4-1 to TRBJ2-1; 9 bases fit TRBD2. Germline V gives CDR1 MGHRA, CDR2 YSYEKL. The CDR3 length is 15 residues. The trim removed 1 base at V and 7 bases at J, leaving 5 bases unmatched. CDR3 DNA sequence: TGCGCCAGCAGCCAAGCAGCGGGAGGATTAAATGAGCAGTTCTTC. Translated: CASSQAAGGLNEQFF.

The rearrangement uses TRBV15 and TRBJ2-1, with TRBD2 matching 8 bases. V lost 4 bases, J lost 8 bases, and 7 bases stayed unmatched. CDR1 is LNHNV and CDR2 is YYDKDF in the germline V gene (reference sequence). The CDR3 runs to 14 residues. The CDR3 loop reads CATSKSGRGDEQFF. DNA for the CDR3: TGTGCCACCAGCAAGAGCGGGAGAGGAGATGAGCAGTTCTTC.

This clonotype appeared a few times. The CDR3 nucleotides read TGCGCCAGCAGCACTATCGGTCACACTGAAGCTTTCTTT. Amino acids: CASSTIGHTEAFF. The chain links TRBV5-1 to TRBJ1-1; D remains ambiguous. Germline V gene sequence: CDR1 SGHRS, CDR2 YFSETQ. CDR3 length equals 13 residues. V gave up 4 bases and J gave up 3 bases, with 10 bases separating them.

The CDR3 loop is CASSQDNSGRVPYNEQYF. The CDR3 DNA is TGCGCCAGCAGCCAAGACAATAGCGGGAGGGTCCCCTACAATGAGCAGTACTTC. V and J are TRBV4-3 and TRBJ2-1, with TRBD2 matching 11 bases. The DNA end is more similar to TRBJ2-7, so the J call may be wrong. This CDR3 is built from 18 residues. Germline V gene data show CDR1 as LGHNA and CDR2 as YSLEER.

The table lists this clonotype with a few counts. This chain connects TRBV5-6 to TRBJ1-3; TRBD1 matches 8 bases. After removal of 2 bases from V and 2 bases from J, the junction contained 3 bases not matched to a gene. Germline V gene lookup returns CDR1 SGHDT and CDR2 YYEEEE. The CDR3 contains 15 residues. This CDR3 reads CASSFVQGAGNTIYF. CDR3 DNA sequence: TGTGCCAGCAGCTTCGTACAGGGGGCTGGAAACACCATATATTTT. The full variable domain, with the rest looked up from reference TRBV5-6 and TRBJ1-3, is DAGVTQSPTHLIKTRGQQVTLRCSPKSGHDTVSWYQQALGQGPQFIFQYYEEEERQRGNFPDRFSGHQFPNYSSELNVNALLLGDSALYLCASSFVQGAGNTIYFGEGSWLTVV.

This clonotype occurred a few times. This chain uses TRBV28 with TRBJ1-2; D call uncertain. V was clipped by 5 bases and J by 2 bases, with 21 bases between them. Germline CDR1 MDHEN, CDR2 SYDVKM. This CDR3 region has 17 residues. The CDR3 protein is CASSPNPGKSLNYGYTF. The CDR3 DNA reads as TGTGCCAGCAGTCCGAACCCGGGGAAGTCCCTCAACTATGGCTACACCTTC.

In this sample, this clonotype turned up many times. This chain links TRBV28 with TRBJ2-1, with D unclear. The CDR3 covers 14 residues. Germline-derived CDR1 and CDR2 are MDHEN and SYDVKM. V dropped 3 bases and J dropped 2 bases, with 8 bases sitting between them. CDR3 coding DNA: TGTGCCAGCAGTTTCGCAACAGCCTACAATGAGCAGTTCTTC. As protein: CASSFATAYNEQFF.

At least ten counts were recorded for this clonotype. The V call is TRBV20-1, the J call TRBJ2-3; 7 bases agree with TRBD1. In germline, CDR1 is DFQATT, CDR2 SNEGSKA (reference sequence). The ends lost 3 bases at V and 2 bases at J; junction bases unmatched: 8. CDR3 size: 15 residues. CDR3 amino acids: CSASLTGVHTDTQYF. In DNA, the CDR3 is TGCAGTGCTAGCCTCACAGGGGTTCACACAGATACGCAGTATTTT.

At least ten counts were recorded for this clonotype. CDR3 region: CSARRAATTDTQYF. CDR3 DNA: TGCAGTGCTAGAAGGGCAGCGACCACAGATACGCAGTATTTT. The chain is built from TRBV20-1 and TRBJ2-3; no firm D call. The CDR3 loop spans 14 amino acids. CDR1 is DFQATT and CDR2 is SNEGSKA in the germline V gene (reference sequence). The germline V and J ends were trimmed by 2 bases and 2 bases, with 11 bases remaining between them.

The rearrangement uses TRBV12-3 or TRBV12-4 and TRBJ1-1; D possibly corresponds to TRBD1 (5 bases). Trimming cost V 3 bases and J 1 base, with 12 bases left between them. This CDR3 has 15 residues. The CDR3 DNA reads as TGTGCCAGCAGTTTTGGGGGACCAGGGAACACTGAAGCTTTCTTT. It translates to CASSFGGPGNTEAFF.

This sequence joins TRBV15 and TRBJ2-2; no clear D gene. Trimming removed 3 bases from V and 3 bases from J, with 5 bases in between. The germline gives CDR1 LNHNV, CDR2 YYDKDF (reference sequence). CDR3 length: 13 residues. The CDR3 sequence: CATSSVYTGELFF. The CDR3 DNA reads as TGTGCCACCAGCAGTGTATACACCGGGGAGCTGTTTTTT.

This clonotype was counted between two and nine times. This rearrangement joins TRBV29-1 to TRBJ2-7; D perhaps matches TRBD1 (6 bases). Per germline, CDR1 SQVTM and CDR2 ANQGSEA. CDR3 length equals 14 residues. The V end lost 1 base, the J end lost 4 bases, and 14 bases lay between the germline ends. Here the CDR3 DNA reads TGCAGCGTTGAAGCCGCAAGCAGGGGATACGAGCAGTACTTC. It codes for CSVEAASRGYEQYF.

This clonotype was counted many times. This chain uses TRBV7-2 with TRBJ2-5; D is ambiguous. Germline values: CDR1 SGHTA, CDR2 FQGNSA. Trimming cost V 0 bases and J 1 base, with 9 bases left between them. The CDR3 runs 15 residues. CDR3 in amino acids: CASSLALWAQETQYF. DNA of the CDR3: TGTGCCAGCAGCTTAGCGCTCTGGGCCCAAGAGACCCAGTACTTC.

The V call is TRBV10-1, the J call TRBJ2-3; 11 positions agree with TRBD2. CDR3 size: 15 residues. V trimming: 2 bases; J trimming: 4 bases; junction bases outside the gene matches: 2. Germline CDR1 reads WNHNN; CDR2 reads SYGVQD (reference sequence). For the CDR3, the DNA is TGCGCCAGCAGTGAGCTAGCGGGAGGCGCAGATACGCAGTATTTT. This translates into CASSELAGGADTQYF.

This clonotype was detected only a few times. The V call is TRBV20-1, the J call TRBJ2-6; the D gene is possibly TRBD1 (6 bases). The CDR3 sequence is 16 residues long. The V gene lost 5 bases and the J gene lost 0 bases, with 14 bases spanning the gap. Germline lookup yields CDR1 DFQATT and CDR2 SNEGSKA (reference sequence). CDR3 residues: CSARNRAYSGANVLTF. The CDR3 coding sequence is TGCAGTGCTCGCAACAGGGCCTACTCTGGGGCCAACGTCCTGACTTTC.

J is TRBJ1-1 and V is TRBV6-5, with D perhaps TRBD1 (5 bases). V was shortened by 2 bases and J by 3 bases, with 10 bases between the two germline ends. CDR3 length equals 14 residues. Germline CDR1 is MNHEY and CDR2 is SVGAGI. CDR3 sequence (DNA): TGTGCCAGCAGTTACGGGGGGAGGTACACTGAAGCTTTCTTT. This sequence encodes CASSYGGRYTEAFF.

This clonotype has just a few counts. V is TRBV7-6 and J is TRBJ2-3; 11 bases map to TRBD2. Germline loops: CDR1 SGHVS, CDR2 FNYEAQ. The length of the CDR3 is 17 residues. The ends lost 7 bases at V and 4 bases at J; junction bases unmatched: 13. CDR3 region: CASTPFRTSGGPDTQYF. In nucleotides, the CDR3 is TGTGCCAGCACCCCTTTTCGCACTAGCGGGGGCCCAGATACGCAGTATTTT. The full variable domain, rest sourced from reference TRBV7-6 and TRBJ2-3, is GAGVSQSPRYKVTKRGQDVALRCDPISGHVSLYWYRQALGQGPEFLTYFNYEAQQDKSGLPNDRFSAERPEGSISTLTIQRTEQRDSAMYRCASTPFRTSGGPDTQYFGPGTRLTVL.